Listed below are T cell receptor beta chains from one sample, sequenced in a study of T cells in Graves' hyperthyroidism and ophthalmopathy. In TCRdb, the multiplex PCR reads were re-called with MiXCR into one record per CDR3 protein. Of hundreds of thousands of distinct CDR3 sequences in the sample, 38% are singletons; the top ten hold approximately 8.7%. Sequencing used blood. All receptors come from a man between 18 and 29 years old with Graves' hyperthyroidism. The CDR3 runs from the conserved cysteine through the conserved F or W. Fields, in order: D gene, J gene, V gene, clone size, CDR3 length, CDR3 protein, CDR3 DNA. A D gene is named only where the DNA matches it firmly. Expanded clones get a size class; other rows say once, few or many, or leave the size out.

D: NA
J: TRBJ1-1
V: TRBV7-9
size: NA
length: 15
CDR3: CASSPWGGGDTEAFF
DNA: TGTGCCAGCAGCCCATGGGGGGGTGGGGACACTGAAGCTTTCTTT

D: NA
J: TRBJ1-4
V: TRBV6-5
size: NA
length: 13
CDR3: CASSGEDNEKLFF
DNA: TGTGCCAGCAGTGGTGAAGATAATGAAAAACTGTTTTTT

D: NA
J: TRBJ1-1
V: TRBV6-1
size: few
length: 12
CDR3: CASGVQNTEAFF
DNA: TGTGCCAGCGGCGTCCAGAACACTGAAGCTTTCTTT

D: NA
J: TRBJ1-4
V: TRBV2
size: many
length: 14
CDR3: CASSVGSTNEKLFF
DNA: TGTGCCAGCAGTGTAGGATCGACTAATGAAAAACTGTTTTTT

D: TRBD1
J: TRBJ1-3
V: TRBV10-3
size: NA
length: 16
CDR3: CAINDRESNGTDTIYF
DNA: TGTGCCATCAATGACAGGGAGTCTAATGGCACGGACACCATATATTTT

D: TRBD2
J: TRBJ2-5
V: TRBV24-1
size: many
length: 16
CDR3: CATSERPSGRQETQYF
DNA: TGTGCCACCAGTGAACGCCCTAGCGGGAGACAAGAGACCCAGTACTTC

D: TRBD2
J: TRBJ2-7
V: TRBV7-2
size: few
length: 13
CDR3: CASSQDWGLEQYF
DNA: TGTGCCAGCAGCCAAGACTGGGGACTAGAGCAGTACTTC

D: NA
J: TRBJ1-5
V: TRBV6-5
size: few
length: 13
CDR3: CASSGHTDQPQHF
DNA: TGTGCCAGCAGTGGGCACACAGATCAGCCCCAGCATTTT

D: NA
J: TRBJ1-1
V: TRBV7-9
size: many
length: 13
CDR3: CASSDPMNTEAFF
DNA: TGTGCCAGCAGCGACCCAATGAACACTGAAGCTTTCTTT

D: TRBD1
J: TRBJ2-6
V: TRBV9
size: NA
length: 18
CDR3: CASSVGGQESSGANVLTF
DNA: TGTGCCAGCAGCGTAGGGGGACAGGAGAGCTCTGGGGCCAACGTCCTGACTTTC

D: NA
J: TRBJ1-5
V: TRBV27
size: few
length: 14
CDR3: CASSPTGYNQPQHF
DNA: TGTGCCAGCAGCCCTACAGGGTACAATCAGCCCCAGCATTTT

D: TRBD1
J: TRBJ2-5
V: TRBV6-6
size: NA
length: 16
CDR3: CASSYLGTGDRETQYF
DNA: TGTGCCAGCAGTTACCTGGGGACAGGGGACCGGGAGACCCAGTACTTC